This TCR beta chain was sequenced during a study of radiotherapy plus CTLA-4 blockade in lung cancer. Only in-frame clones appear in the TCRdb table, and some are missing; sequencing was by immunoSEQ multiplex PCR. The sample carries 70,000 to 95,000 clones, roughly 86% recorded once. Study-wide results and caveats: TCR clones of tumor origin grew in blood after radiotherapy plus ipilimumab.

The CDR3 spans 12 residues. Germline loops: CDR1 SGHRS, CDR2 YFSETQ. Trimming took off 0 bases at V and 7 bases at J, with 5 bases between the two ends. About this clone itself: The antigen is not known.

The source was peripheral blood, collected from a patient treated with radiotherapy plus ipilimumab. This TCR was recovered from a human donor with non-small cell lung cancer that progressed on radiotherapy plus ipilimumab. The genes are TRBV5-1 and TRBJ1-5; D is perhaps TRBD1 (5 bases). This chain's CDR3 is CASSLEGQPQHF. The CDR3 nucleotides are TGCGCCAGCAGCTTGGAGGGGCAGCCCCAGCATTTT.